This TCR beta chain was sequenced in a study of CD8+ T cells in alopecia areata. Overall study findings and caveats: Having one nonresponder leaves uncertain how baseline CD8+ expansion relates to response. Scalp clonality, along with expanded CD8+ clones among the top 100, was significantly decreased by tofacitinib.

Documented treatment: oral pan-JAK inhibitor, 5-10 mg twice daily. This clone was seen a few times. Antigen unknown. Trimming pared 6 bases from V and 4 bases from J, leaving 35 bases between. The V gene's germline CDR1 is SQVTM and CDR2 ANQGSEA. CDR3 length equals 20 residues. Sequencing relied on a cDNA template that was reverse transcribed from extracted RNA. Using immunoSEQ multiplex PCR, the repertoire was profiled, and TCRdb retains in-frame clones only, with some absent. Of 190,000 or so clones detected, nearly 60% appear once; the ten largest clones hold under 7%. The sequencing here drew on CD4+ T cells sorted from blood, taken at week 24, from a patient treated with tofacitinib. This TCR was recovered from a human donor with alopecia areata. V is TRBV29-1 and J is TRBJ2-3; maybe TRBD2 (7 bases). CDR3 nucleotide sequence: TGCAGCGTCTCCATCTTTCGCAAGGGGGGGCCGACTAGCTTGTCAGATACGCAGTATTTT. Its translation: CSVSIFRKGGPTSLSDTQYF.